This T cell receptor (beta chain) was documented in a study of blood T cell repertoires in COVID-19. About the research overall: There were acute and convalescent COVID-19 samples, and they came from the United States, Italy and Spain.

This clone has only one observation. CDR1 MNHEY and CDR2 SVGEGT come from the germline V gene. Between the trimmed V and J ends, which lost 4 bases and 4 bases, there was a span of 11 bases. The CDR3 runs to 14 residues. Original processing notes: Researchers report that nucleated cell counts were estimated from reference gene primer amplification. The repertoire was sequenced with immunoSEQ multiplex PCR; TCRdb's copy has only in-frame clones and lacks some. That table is the source of V, J and clone size, and D and trimming were worked out from the DNA. Of more than 100,000 clones in the sample, approximately 80% were seen once.

The specimen sequenced was peripheral blood. The clonotype comes from a woman aged 70-85 years with acute or convalescent COVID-19. The rearrangement uses TRBV6-2 or TRBV6-3 and TRBJ1-3, with D uncertain. Here the CDR3 DNA reads TGTGCCAGCAGTTCCATGGGCCCGGGAAACACCATATATTTT. Protein sequence: CASSSMGPGNTIYF.